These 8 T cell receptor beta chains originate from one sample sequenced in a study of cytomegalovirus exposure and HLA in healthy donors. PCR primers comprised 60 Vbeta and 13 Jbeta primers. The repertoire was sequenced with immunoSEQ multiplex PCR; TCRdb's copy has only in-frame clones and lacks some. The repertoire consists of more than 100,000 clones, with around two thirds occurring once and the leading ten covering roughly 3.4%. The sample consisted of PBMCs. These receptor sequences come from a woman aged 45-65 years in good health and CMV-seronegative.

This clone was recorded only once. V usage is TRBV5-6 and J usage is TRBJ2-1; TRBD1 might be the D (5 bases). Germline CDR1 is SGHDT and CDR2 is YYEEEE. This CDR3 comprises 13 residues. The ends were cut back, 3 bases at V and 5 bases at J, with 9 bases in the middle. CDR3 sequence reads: CASSSDRDNEQFF. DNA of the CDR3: TGTGCCAGCAGCTCAGACAGAGACAATGAGCAGTTCTTC.

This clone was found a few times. This chain's CDR3 is CAWSVRGGAGYGYTF. The CDR3, as DNA: TGTGCCTGGAGTGTACGTGGGGGCGCCGGCTATGGCTACACCTTC. The J gene is TRBJ1-2, the V gene TRBV30, with D perhaps matching TRBD1 (6 bases). Germline assignment: CDR1 GTSNPN and CDR2 SVGIG (reference sequence). CDR3 size: 15 residues. Trimming removed 0 bases from V and 4 bases from J, with 15 bases in between.

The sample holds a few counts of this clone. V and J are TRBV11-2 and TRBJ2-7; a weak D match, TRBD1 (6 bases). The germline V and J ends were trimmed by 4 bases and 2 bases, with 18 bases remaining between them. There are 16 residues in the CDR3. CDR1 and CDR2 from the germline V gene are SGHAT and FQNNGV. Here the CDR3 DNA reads TGTGCCAGCAGCTCCCGGGCCGGGACACCCACCTACGAGCAGTACTTC. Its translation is CASSSRAGTPTYEQYF.

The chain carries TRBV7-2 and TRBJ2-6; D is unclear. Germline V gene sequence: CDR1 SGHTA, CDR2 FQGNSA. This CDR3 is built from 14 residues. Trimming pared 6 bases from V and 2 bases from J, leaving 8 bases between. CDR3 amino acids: CASSLNAGANVLTF. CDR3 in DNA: TGTGCCAGCAGTCTAAATGCTGGGGCCAACGTCCTGACTTTC.

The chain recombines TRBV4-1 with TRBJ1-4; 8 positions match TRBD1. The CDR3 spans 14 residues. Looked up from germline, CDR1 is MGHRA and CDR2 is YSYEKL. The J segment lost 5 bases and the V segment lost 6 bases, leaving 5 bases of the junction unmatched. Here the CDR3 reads CASRKTGENEKLFF. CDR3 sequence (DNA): TGCGCCAGCAGAAAGACAGGGGAAAATGAAAAACTGTTTTTT.

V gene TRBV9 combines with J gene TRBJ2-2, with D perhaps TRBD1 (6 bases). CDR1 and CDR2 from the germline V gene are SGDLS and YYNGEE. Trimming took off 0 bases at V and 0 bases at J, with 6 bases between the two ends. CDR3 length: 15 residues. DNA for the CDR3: TGTGCCAGCAGCGTAGGGACAGCGAACACCGGGGAGCTGTTTTTT. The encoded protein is CASSVGTANTGELFF.

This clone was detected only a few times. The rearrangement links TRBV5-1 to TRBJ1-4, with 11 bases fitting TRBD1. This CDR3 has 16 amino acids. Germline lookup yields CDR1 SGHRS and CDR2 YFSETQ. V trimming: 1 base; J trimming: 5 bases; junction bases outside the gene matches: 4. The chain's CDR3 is CASSLFGTGGNEKLFF. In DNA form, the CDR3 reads TGCGCCAGCAGCTTGTTCGGGACAGGGGGAAATGAAAAACTGTTTTTT.

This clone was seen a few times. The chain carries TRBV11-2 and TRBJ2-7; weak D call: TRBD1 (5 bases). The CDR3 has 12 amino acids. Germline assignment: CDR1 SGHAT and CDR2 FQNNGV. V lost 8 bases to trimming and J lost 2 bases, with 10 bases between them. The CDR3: CASGWGPYEQYF. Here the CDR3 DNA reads TGTGCCAGCGGGTGGGGCCCCTACGAGCAGTACTTC. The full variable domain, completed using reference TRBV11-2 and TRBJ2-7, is EAGVAQSPRYKIIEKRQSVAFWCNPISGHATLYWYQQILGQGPKLLIQFQNNGVVDDSQLPKDRFSAERLKGVDSTLKIQPAKLEDSAVYLCASGWGPYEQYFGPGTRLTVT.